This is a list of T cell receptor beta chains from one sample in a study of technical replicates of blood from several donors. Profiled with immunoSEQ multiplex PCR; TCRdb holds only in-frame clones, not every one. Here the sample spans around 92,000 clones, approximately 96% being singletons. Sequenced material: T cells isolated from PBMCs. The receptors derive from a human donor in good health. Both conserved end residues are part of each CDR3. The D gene is left open where the match is weak. Only some rows state a clone size, as once, few, many or a class for expanded clones.

V gene,J gene,D gene,clone size,CDR3 protein,CDR3 DNA
TRBV6-1,TRBJ2-7,.,.,CASSLKRGYEQYF,TGTGCCAGCAGCCTCAAAAGGGGGTACGAGCAGTACTTC
TRBV6-1,TRBJ1-2,.,.,CASSEGRQAYYGYTF,TGTGCCAGCAGTGAAGGGAGACAGGCGTACTATGGCTACACCTTC
TRBV15,TRBJ1-1,.,.,CATSTSLQGSEAFF,TGTGCCACCAGCACCTCTCTCCAGGGGAGTGAAGCTTTCTTT
TRBV29-1,TRBJ2-1,.,.,CSVVGDYNEQFF,TGCAGCGTTGTGGGCGACTACAATGAGCAGTTCTTC
TRBV11-2,TRBJ2-3,TRBD2,.,CASSRGLGELDTQYF,TGTGCCAGCAGCCGGGGACTAGGGGAGCTAGATACGCAGTATTTT
TRBV29-1,TRBJ2-3,TRBD2,.,CSALPGLAGRGDTQYF,TGCAGCGCCCTACCGGGACTAGCGGGCCGGGGAGATACGCAGTATTTT
TRBV29-1,TRBJ2-3,TRBD1,.,CSVEFRDRDRGTDTQYF,TGCAGCGTTGAGTTTCGGGACAGGGACAGGGGGACAGATACGCAGTATTTT
TRBV6-5,TRBJ2-7,TRBD2,.,CASSYAGPAGGYEQYF,TGTGCCAGCAGTTACGCCGGGCCCGCGGGGGGTTACGAGCAGTACTTC
TRBV19,TRBJ1-1,.,.,CASTPQGNTEAFF,TGTGCCAGTACCCCTCAGGGGAACACTGAAGCTTTCTTT
TRBV19,TRBJ2-7,.,once,CASSRGAGSYEQYF,TGTGCCAGTAGCAGGGGGGCTGGTTCCTACGAGCAGTACTTC
TRBV10-3,TRBJ2-2,TRBD2,.,CAISDLTSAAGGELFF,TGTGCCATCAGTGATTTGACTAGCGCTGCGGGCGGGGAGCTGTTTTTT